The source of this T cell receptor (beta chain) is a study of T cells in Graves' hyperthyroidism and ophthalmopathy. Amplified regions were TCR beta CDR3 sequences from RNA transcripts. The HTBI primer set served for first-round RT-PCR of the TCR CDR3. TCRdb redid the calling of the multiplex PCR reads with MiXCR, one entry per CDR3 protein. The table lists more than 500,000 distinct CDR3 sequences, under 60% of them singletons. The CDR3 extends over 14 amino acids. Trimming cost V 3 bases and J 4 bases, with 10 bases left between them. Germline loops: CDR1 KGHDR, CDR2 SFDVKD. This TCR came from an adult woman with Graves' disease, either hyperthyroidism or ophthalmopathy (not recorded which). The chain couples TRBV24-1 to TRBJ2-3; no definite D call. The sequenced sample consisted of peripheral blood or thyroid tissue (not recorded which). The CDR3 loop is CATSDAKGADTQYF. The CDR3 DNA is TGTGCCACCAGTGATGCTAAAGGAGCAGATACGCAGTATTTT.